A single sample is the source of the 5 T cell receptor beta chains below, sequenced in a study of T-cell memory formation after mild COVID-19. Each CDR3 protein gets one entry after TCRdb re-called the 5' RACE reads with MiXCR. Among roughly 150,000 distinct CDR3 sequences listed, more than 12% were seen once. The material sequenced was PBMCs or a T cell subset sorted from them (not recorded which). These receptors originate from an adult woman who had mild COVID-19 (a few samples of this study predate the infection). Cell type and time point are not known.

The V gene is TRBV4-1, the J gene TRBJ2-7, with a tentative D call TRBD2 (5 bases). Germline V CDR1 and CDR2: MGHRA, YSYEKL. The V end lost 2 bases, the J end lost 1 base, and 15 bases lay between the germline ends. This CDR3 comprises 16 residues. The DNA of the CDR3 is TGCGCCAGCAGCCAAAACGGTCCCGAGGGTTCCTACGAGCAGTACTTC. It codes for CASSQNGPEGSYEQYF.

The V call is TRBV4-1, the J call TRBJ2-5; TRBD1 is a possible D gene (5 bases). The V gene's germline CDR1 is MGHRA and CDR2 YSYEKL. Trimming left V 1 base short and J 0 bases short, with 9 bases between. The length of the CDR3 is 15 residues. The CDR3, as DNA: TGCGCCAGCAGCCAAGGGGGCAGTTACCAAGAGACCCAGTACTTC. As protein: CASSQGGSYQETQYF.

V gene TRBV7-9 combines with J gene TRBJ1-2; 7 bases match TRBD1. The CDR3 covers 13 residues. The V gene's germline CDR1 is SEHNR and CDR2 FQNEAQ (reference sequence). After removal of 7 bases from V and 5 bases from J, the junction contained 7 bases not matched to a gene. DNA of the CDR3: TGTGCCAGCACCTTCGGGACAGCGTATGGCTACACCTTC. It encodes CASTFGTAYGYTF.

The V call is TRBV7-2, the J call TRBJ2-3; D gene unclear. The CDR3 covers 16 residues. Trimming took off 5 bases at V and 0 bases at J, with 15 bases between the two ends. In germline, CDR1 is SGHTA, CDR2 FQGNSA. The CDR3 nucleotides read TGTGCCAGCAGCGCCGGACGGAGCACTAGCACAGATACGCAGTATTTT. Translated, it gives CASSAGRSTSTDTQYF.

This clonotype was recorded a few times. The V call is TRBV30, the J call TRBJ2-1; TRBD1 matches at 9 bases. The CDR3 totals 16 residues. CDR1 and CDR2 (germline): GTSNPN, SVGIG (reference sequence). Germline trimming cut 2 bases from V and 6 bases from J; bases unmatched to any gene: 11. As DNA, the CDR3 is TGTGCCTGGAGTCTCTTGGGACAGGGAATCCTCAATGAGCAGTTCTTC. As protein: CAWSLLGQGILNEQFF.